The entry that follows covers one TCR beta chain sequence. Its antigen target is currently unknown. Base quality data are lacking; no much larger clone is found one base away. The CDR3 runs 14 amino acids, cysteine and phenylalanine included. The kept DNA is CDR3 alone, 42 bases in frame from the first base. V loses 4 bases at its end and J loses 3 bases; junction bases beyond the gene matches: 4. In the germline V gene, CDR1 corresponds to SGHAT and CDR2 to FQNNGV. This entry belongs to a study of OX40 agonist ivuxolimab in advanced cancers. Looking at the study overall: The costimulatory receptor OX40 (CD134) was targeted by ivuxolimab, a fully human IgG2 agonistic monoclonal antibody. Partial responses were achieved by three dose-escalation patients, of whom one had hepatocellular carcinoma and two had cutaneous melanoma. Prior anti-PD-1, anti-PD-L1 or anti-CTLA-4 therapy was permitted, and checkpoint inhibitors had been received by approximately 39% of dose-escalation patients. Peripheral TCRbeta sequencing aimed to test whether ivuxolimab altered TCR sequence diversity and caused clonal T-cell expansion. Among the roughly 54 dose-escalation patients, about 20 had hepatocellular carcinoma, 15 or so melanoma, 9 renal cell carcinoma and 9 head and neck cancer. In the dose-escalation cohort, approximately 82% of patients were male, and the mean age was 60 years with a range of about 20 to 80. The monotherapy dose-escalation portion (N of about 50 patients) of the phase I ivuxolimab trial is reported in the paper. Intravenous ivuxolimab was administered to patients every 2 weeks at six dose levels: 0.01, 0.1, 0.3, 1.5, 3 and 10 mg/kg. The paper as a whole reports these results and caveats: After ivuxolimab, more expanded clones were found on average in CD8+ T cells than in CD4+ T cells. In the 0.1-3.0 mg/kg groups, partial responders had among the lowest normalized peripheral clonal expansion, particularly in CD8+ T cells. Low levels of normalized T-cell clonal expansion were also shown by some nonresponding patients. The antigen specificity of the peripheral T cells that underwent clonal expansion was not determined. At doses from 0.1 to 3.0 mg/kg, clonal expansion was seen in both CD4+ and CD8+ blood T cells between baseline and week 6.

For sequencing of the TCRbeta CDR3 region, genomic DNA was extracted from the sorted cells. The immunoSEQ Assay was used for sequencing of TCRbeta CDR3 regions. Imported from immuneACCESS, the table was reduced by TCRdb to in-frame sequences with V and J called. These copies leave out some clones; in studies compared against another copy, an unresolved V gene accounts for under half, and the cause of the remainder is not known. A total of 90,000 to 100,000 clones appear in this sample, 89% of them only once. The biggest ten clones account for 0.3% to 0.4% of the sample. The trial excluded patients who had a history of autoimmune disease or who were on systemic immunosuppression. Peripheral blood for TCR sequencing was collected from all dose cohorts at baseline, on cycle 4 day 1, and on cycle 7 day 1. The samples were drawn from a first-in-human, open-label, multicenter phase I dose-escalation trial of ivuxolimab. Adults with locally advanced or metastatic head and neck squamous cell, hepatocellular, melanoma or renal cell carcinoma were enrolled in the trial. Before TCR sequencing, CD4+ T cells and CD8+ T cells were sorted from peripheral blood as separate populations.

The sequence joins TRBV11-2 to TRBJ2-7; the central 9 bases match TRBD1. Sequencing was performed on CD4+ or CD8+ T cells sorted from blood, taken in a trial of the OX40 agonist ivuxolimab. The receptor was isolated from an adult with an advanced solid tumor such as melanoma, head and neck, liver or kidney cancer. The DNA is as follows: TGTGCCAGCAGCTCGAGGACAGGGGACTACGAGCAGTACTTC. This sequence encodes CASSSRTGDYEQYF.